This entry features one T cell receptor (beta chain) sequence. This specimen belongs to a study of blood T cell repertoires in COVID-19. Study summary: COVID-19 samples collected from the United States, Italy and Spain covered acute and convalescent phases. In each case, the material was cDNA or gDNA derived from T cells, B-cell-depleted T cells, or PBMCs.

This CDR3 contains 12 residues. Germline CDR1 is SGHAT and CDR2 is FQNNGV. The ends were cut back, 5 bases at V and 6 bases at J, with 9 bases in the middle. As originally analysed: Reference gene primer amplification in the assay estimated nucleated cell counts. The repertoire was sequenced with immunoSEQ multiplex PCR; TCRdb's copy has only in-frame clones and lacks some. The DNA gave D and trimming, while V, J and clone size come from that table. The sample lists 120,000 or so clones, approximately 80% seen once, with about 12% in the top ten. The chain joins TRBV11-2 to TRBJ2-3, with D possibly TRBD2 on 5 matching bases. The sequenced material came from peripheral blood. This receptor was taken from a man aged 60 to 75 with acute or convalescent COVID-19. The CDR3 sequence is CASSGELDTQYF. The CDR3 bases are TGTGCCAGCAGCGGGGAGTTGGATACGCAGTATTTT.